These 27 T cell receptor beta chains were all obtained from the same sample, sequenced in a study of CD8+ T cells in alopecia areata. As for treatment: oral pan-JAK inhibitor, 5-10 mg twice daily. RNA extraction was followed by reverse transcription into cDNA, which acted as the sequencing template. Profiling relied on immunoSEQ multiplex PCR, and the TCRdb table lists in-frame clones only, not all of them. The repertoire consists of 65,000 to 75,000 clones, with approximately 30% occurring once and the leading ten covering just under 15%. The source material was CD8+ T cells sorted from blood, sampled at week 4, from a patient treated with tofacitinib. The source of these receptors is a human donor with alopecia areata.

The chain links TRBV2 to TRBJ2-7, with 12 bases aligning to TRBD2. The germline CDR1 and CDR2 sequences are SNHLY and FYNNEI. Trimming removed 10 bases from V and 4 bases from J; junction bases left unmatched: 5. The length of the CDR3 is 13 residues. In DNA, the CDR3 is TGTGCCACGACTAGCGGGAGCGCTTACGAGCAGTACTTC. Translated: CATTSGSAYEQYF.

This clone was seen more than once but under ten times. The V and J genes are TRBV13 and TRBJ1-1; D gene unclear. This CDR3 has 12 amino acids. The V and J ends lost 8 bases and 8 bases respectively, with 15 bases between them. Looked up from germline, CDR1 is PRHDT and CDR2 is FYEKMQ (reference sequence). The CDR3 sequence is CASRVAGVEAFF. The CDR3 nucleotides read TGTGCCAGCCGCGTTGCGGGAGTAGAAGCTTTCTTT.

The rearrangement links TRBV14 to TRBJ2-6; no clear D gene. V was clipped by 5 bases and J by 0 bases, with 8 bases between them. Germline V gene sequence: CDR1 SGHDN, CDR2 FVKESK. CDR3 size: 15 residues. The CDR3 here is CASSSRRSGANVLTF. The CDR3 region has the DNA TGTGCCAGCAGCTCTAGGCGCTCTGGGGCCAACGTCCTGACTTTC.

This chain connects TRBV2 to TRBJ1-5; unclear D gene. The CDR3 is made up of 11 amino acids. Trimming took off 4 bases at V and 6 bases at J, with 4 bases between the two ends. CDR1 is SNHLY, CDR2 FYNNEI, per germline. CDR3 residues: CASSVGQPQHF. The DNA of the CDR3 is TGTGCCAGCAGTGTTGGTCAGCCCCAGCATTTT.

Ten or more counts support this clone. This chain joins TRBV27 and TRBJ2-1; 8 positions agree with TRBD2. There are 15 residues in the CDR3. J gave up 0 bases and V 3 bases, and 1 base lay outside the gene matches. The germline gives CDR1 MNHEY, CDR2 SMNVEV (reference sequence). The DNA for the CDR3 is TGTGCCAGCAGTTTTAGCGGGACCTCCTACAATGAGCAGTTCTTC. This codes for CASSFSGTSYNEQFF.

A few counts support this clone. The chain couples TRBV18 to TRBJ2-2, with D tentatively TRBD1 or TRBD2 (5 bases each). The CDR3 runs to 16 residues. CDR1 is KGHSH and CDR2 is LQKENI in the germline V gene. Trimming pared 8 bases from V and 2 bases from J, leaving 18 bases between. The CDR3 sequence: CASPSTAATNTGELFF. In nucleotides, the CDR3 is TGTGCCAGCCCCTCGACAGCGGCCACAAACACCGGGGAGCTGTTTTTT.

The J gene is TRBJ2-5, the V gene TRBV7-2; TRBD2 agrees at 11 bases. The length of the CDR3 is 13 residues. After removal of 5 bases from V and 7 bases from J, the junction contained 3 bases not matched to a gene. Per germline, CDR1 SGHTA and CDR2 FQGNSA. The chain's CDR3 is CASSRSGGGTQYF. In nucleotides, the CDR3 is TGTGCCAGCAGCCGTAGCGGGGGGGGGACCCAGTACTTC.

The chain employs TRBV5-4 and TRBJ2-2; no clear D. From germline, CDR1 is SGHNT and CDR2 YYREEE (reference sequence). The CDR3 covers 13 residues. V shed 2 bases and J shed 5 bases, with 7 bases lying between them. CDR3 bases: TGTGCCAGCAGCTTTGGCCCGACCGGGGAGCTGTTTTTT. Protein product: CASSFGPTGELFF.

This clone has just one count. The rearrangement uses TRBV29-1 and TRBJ2-3, with 7 nucleotides matching TRBD2. Trimming at V came to 5 bases and at J to 1 base, leaving 6 bases not matched to a gene. Germline V gene data show CDR1 as SQVTM and CDR2 as ANQGSEA. There are 14 residues in the CDR3. CDR3 nucleotides: TGCAGCGTTATAGGAACTAGCGGCACAGATACGCAGTATTTT. Translating gives CSVIGTSGTDTQYF.

The sample holds a few counts of this clone. The V call is TRBV29-1, the J call TRBJ2-1, with a tentative D call TRBD1 (5 bases). Trimming pared 3 bases from V and 10 bases from J, leaving 7 bases between. This CDR3 comprises 10 residues. Germline V gene data show CDR1 as SQVTM and CDR2 as ANQGSEA. The CDR3 reads CSVDWGEQFF. CDR3 coding DNA: TGCAGCGTTGACTGGGGCGAGCAGTTCTTC.

This clone was seen more than once but under ten times. The chain has TRBV29-1 and TRBJ2-7; weak D call: TRBD2 (6 bases). Germline CDR1 and CDR2: SQVTM and ANQGSEA. The CDR3 length is 14 residues. Trimming took 6 bases from V and 4 from J, leaving 19 bases between them. In DNA, the CDR3 is TGCAGCGTCTCCGAGGGAGGTGGCATTTACGAGCAGTACTTC. Its protein is CSVSEGGGIYEQYF.

This clone appeared a few times. CDR3 nucleotide sequence: TGTGCCTGGACTCAGTGGAGGGGTAATCAAAACATTCAGTACTTC. Encoded protein: CAWTQWRGNQNIQYF. V is TRBV30 and J is TRBJ2-4; a possible D gene is TRBD2 (6 bases). From germline, CDR1 is GTSNPN and CDR2 SVGIG (reference sequence). The CDR3 runs to 15 residues. Trimming took off 4 bases at V and 5 bases at J, with 18 bases between the two ends.

This clone was observed a few times. Here the CDR3 DNA reads TGTGCCAGCAGCTCGGGGACAGGGTACACTGAAGCTTTCTTT. This gives the protein CASSSGTGYTEAFF. The chain recombines TRBV5-6 with TRBJ1-1, with 9 nucleotides matching TRBD1. The V gene end was trimmed by 3 bases and the J gene end by 3 bases; junction bases not matched to a gene: 3. The CDR3 has 14 amino acids. Germline CDR1 SGHDT, CDR2 YYEEEE.

The sample holds a few counts of this clone. Other DNA sequences from this sample encode an identical CDR3 as well. V gene TRBV5-1 combines with J gene TRBJ2-3; no definite D call. Germline CDR1 reads SGHRS; CDR2 reads YFSETQ. CDR3 length: 14 residues. The V end was cut by 0 bases, the J end by 2 bases, with 7 bases between. CDR3 protein: CASSLESPTDTQYF. CDR3 in DNA: TGCGCCAGCAGCTTGGAATCCCCCACAGATACGCAGTATTTT. Combining the CDR3 with reference TRBV5-1 and TRBJ2-3 gives the whole variable domain KAGVTQTPRYLIKTRGQQVTLSCSPISGHRSVSWYQQTPGQGLQFLFEYFSETQRNKGNFPGRFSGRQFSNSRSEMNVSTLELGDSALYLCASSLESPTDTQYFGPGTRLTVL.

The J gene is TRBJ2-7, the V gene TRBV14, with 7 nucleotides matching TRBD2. CDR3 size: 15 residues. Germline-derived CDR1 and CDR2 are SGHDN and FVKESK. Germline trimming cut 0 bases from V and 4 bases from J; bases unmatched to any gene: 6. The DNA of the CDR3 is TGTGCCAGCAGCCAAGAAGTCGCAGCGGGGTACGAGCAGTACTTC. Its protein is CASSQEVAAGYEQYF.

The chain uses TRBV9 and TRBJ2-5; a possible D gene is TRBD1 (6 bases). There are 15 residues in the CDR3. Trimming removed 0 bases from V and 2 bases from J, with 11 bases in between. Germline V gives CDR1 SGDLS, CDR2 YYNGEE. The DNA for the CDR3 is TGTGCCAGCAGCGTAGCTGTCCAGGGGCAAGAGACCCAGTACTTC. Amino acids: CASSVAVQGQETQYF.

This chain joins TRBV9 and TRBJ2-3; D is undetermined. The CDR3 is 12 amino acids. Deletions cut 3 bases from V and 4 bases from J, with 6 bases between. In germline, CDR1 is SGDLS, CDR2 YYNGEE. In DNA, the CDR3 is TGTGCCAGCAGCGCGACTTCAGATACGCAGTATTTT. Protein product: CASSATSDTQYF. Full variable domain (rest looked up from reference TRBV9 and TRBJ2-3): DSGVTQTPKHLITATGQRVTLRCSPRSGDLSVYWYQQSLDQGLQFLIQYYNGEERAKGNILERFSAQQFPDLHSELNLSSLELGDSALYFCASSATSDTQYFGPGTRLTVL.

The chain carries TRBV30 and TRBJ2-7; tentatively, D is TRBD2 (6 bases). The germline V gene encodes CDR1 GTSNPN and CDR2 SVGIG (reference sequence). The CDR3 spans 13 residues. V was trimmed by 0 bases and J by 5 bases, leaving 11 bases between them. The CDR3 bases are TGTGCCTGGAGTGTTATGCGGGGTAACGAGCAGTACTTC. Its protein product is CAWSVMRGNEQYF.

The gene calls are TRBV6-5 and TRBJ1-2, with 8 bases that match TRBD1. J was trimmed by 5 bases and V by 5 bases; bases with no gene match: 4. Germline V gene sequence: CDR1 MNHEY, CDR2 SVGAGI. This CDR3 contains 13 residues. The CDR3 nucleotides read TGTGCCAGCAGTCCGGACAGGGTTTATGGCTACACCTTC. It codes for CASSPDRVYGYTF.

V is TRBV7-2 and J is TRBJ2-7; 7 bases line up with TRBD1. Losses at the gene ends were 6 bases for V and 2 bases for J; bases not matched to a gene: 7. The CDR3 covers 14 residues. From germline, CDR1 is SGHTA and CDR2 FQGNSA. The CDR3 spells CASSSTDRPYEQYF. The CDR3, as DNA: TGTGCCAGCAGTTCAACGGACAGGCCCTACGAGCAGTACTTC.

V and J are TRBV4-2 and TRBJ2-3, with D tentatively TRBD2 (5 bases). Germline CDR1 is LGHNA and CDR2 is YNFKEQ. The length of the CDR3 is 16 residues. Trimming removed 3 bases from V and 1 base from J, with 14 bases in between. CDR3 DNA sequence: TGTGCCAGCAGCCACATCGGCGAGCGGCGCACAGATACGCAGTATTTT. Its translation is CASSHIGERRTDTQYF.

This clone showed up just a few times. The gene calls are TRBV7-9 and TRBJ2-1, with D hard to call. CDR1 SEHNR and CDR2 FQNEAQ come from the germline V gene (reference sequence). The CDR3 consists of 12 residues. With 2 bases removed from V and 10 bases from J, the gap between germline ends came to 9 bases. CDR3 loop: CASSLTRPEQFF. CDR3 DNA: TGTGCCAGCAGCTTAACTCGCCCCGAGCAGTTCTTC.

The sample holds many counts of this clone. This chain joins TRBV4-1 and TRBJ2-7, with a weak D call TRBD1 (5 bases). The CDR3 extends over 15 amino acids. Germline V gene lookup returns CDR1 MGHRA and CDR2 YSYEKL. Trimming removed 4 bases from V and 6 bases from J, with 19 bases in between. DNA of the CDR3: TGCGCCAGCAGCCTTTCTCGGCAGGGTGACCGCGAGCAGTACTTC. Its protein product is CASSLSRQGDREQYF.

This clone was observed a few times. This chain joins TRBV29-1 and TRBJ1-2; D possibly corresponds to TRBD1 (5 bases). Trimming cost V 0 bases and J 3 bases, with 14 bases left between them. The CDR3 loop spans 15 amino acids. Germline CDR1 reads SQVTM; CDR2 reads ANQGSEA. CDR3 DNA sequence: TGCAGCGTTGAAGATCCTGGGGGAAGGTACTATGGCTACACCTTC. Encoded protein: CSVEDPGGRYYGYTF.

This clone was detected only a few times. This chain links TRBV14 with TRBJ2-5; 10 nucleotides align to TRBD2. The CDR3 extends over 16 amino acids. Germline V gene sequence: CDR1 SGHDN, CDR2 FVKESK. V was clipped by 5 bases and J by 4 bases; unmatched bases: 10. CDR3 in DNA: TGTGCCAGCAGCGAAGCTCTAGCGGGAGTTGGAGAGACCCAGTACTTC. This gives the protein CASSEALAGVGETQYF. Full variable domain (remainder filled in from reference TRBV14 and TRBJ2-5): EAGVTQFPSHSVIEKGQTVTLRCDPISGHDNLYWYRRVMGKEIKFLLHFVKESKQDESGMPNNRFLAERTGGTYSTLKVQPAELEDSGVYFCASSEALAGVGETQYFGPGTRLLVL.

This clone was detected a few times. V and J are TRBV7-9 and TRBJ1-2, with D possibly being TRBD1 (5 bases). The germline V and J ends were trimmed by 5 bases and 0 bases, with 7 bases remaining between them. The CDR3 is 13 amino acids. Germline CDR1 reads SEHNR; CDR2 reads FQNEAQ (reference sequence). CDR3 sequence: CASSGGANYGYTF. CDR3 coding DNA: TGTGCCAGCAGCGGAGGGGCTAACTATGGCTACACCTTC.

This clone was counted between two and nine times. This chain connects TRBV28 to TRBJ2-7; 13 nucleotides match TRBD2. The CDR3 contains 18 residues. V gave up 8 bases and J gave up 0 bases; unmatched junction bases: 13. Germline CDR1 MDHEN, CDR2 SYDVKM. CDR3 DNA: TGTGCCAGCGCCTCTTCCGGGACTAGCGGGATGAGCTCCTACGAGCAGTACTTC. Its translation: CASASSGTSGMSSYEQYF.